This T cell receptor beta chain was retrieved from a study of cytomegalovirus exposure and HLA in healthy donors. The donors comprised healthy bone marrow donors. As regards this clone: The antigen remains unidentified.

V was pared by 4 bases and J by 1 base, with 13 bases between. The V gene's germline CDR1 is MNHNS and CDR2 SASEGT. The CDR3 consists of 15 residues. 60 Vbeta and 13 Jbeta primers were used in PCR. Profiled with immunoSEQ multiplex PCR; TCRdb holds only in-frame clones, not every one. The table lists some 150,000 clones. Study conclusions and caveats: Most CMV-associated TCR beta chains were later found to appear HLA-restricted. Several top significant clusters appeared, in a later analysis, to be linked to common viral pathogens.

The gene calls are TRBV6-1 and TRBJ2-5; the D gene is possibly TRBD2 (6 bases). The sequencing input was PBMCs. The sequence derives from a middle-aged man in good health and CMV-seronegative. The CDR3 nucleotides read TGTGCCAGCAGTGCCCGGGACGGGGGCCAAGAGACCCAGTACTTC. Amino acids: CASSARDGGQETQYF.